This record concerns one TCR beta chain sequence. The data derive from a study of cytomegalovirus exposure and HLA in healthy donors. Germline CDR1 reads SGHDT; CDR2 reads YYEEEE. Trimming cost V 5 bases and J 5 bases; bases outside gene matches: 8. The CDR3 sequence is 15 residues long. With 60 Vbeta and 13 Jbeta primers, the PCR was carried out. Profiling relied on immunoSEQ multiplex PCR, and the TCRdb table lists in-frame clones only, not all of them. In total, the table holds about 52,000 clones. The chain is built from TRBV5-6 and TRBJ2-3; the match to TRBD2 covers 10 bases. The sequence came from a woman aged 55-75 years in good health and CMV-seropositive. Sequenced input: PBMCs. The CDR3: CASRQAGGREDTQYF. CDR3 sequence (DNA): TGTGCCAGCAGACAAGCGGGGGGGCGGGAAGATACGCAGTATTTT.